This TCR beta chain emerged from a study of beta chain features in type 1 diabetes. Overall study: Cell yields, gender and age were similar in healthy donors and patients. Study results and caveats: Whether TCRB rearrangement is influenced by HLA type went unresolved here. Significant though moderate, a shortening of TCRB CDR3s appeared in all four CD4+ subsets of Type 1 diabetes patients.

The ends were cut back, 5 bases at V and 1 base at J, with 11 bases in the middle. CDR3 length: 14 residues. Germline CDR1 SGHAT, CDR2 FQNNGV. This clone was counted only a few times. Its specificity is not known. Sequencing targeted expressed TCRB transcripts, as all isolated RNA had been reverse transcribed. Average reads for naive, central memory and regulatory T cell samples were about 3.57 million. Repertoires were generated with immunoSEQ multiplex PCR, while TCRdb's copy carries only in-frame clones and drops some. The sample contains roughly 300,000 clones, 9.3% of which appear only once. CD45RO/CCR7/CD25/CD127/CD95/CD27 staining was used to isolate CD4+ naive, central memory, regulatory and stem cell-like memory cells by sorting.

Specimen: central memory CD4+ T cells from blood. The clonotype was recovered from a man in his thirties or forties with type 1 diabetes. The rearrangement joins TRBV11-2 to TRBJ1-1; D is ambiguous. CDR3 DNA sequence: TGTGCCAGCAGCCAGCAGGTGGGGAACACTGAAGCTTTCTTT. It encodes CASSQQVGNTEAFF.